These 30 T cell receptor beta chains came from one sample sequenced in a study of Tregs in tolerant kidney transplant recipients. The assay was immunoSEQ multiplex PCR, and TCRdb's table has in-frame clones only and misses some. The repertoire consists of roughly 19,000 clones, with roughly 65% occurring once and the leading ten covering approximately 3.7%. The antigens of these receptors remain unknown. Sequencing was carried out using Tregs from blood cultured with allogeneic cells. These receptors were obtained from a human donor in good health.

The rearrangement uses TRBV6-5 and TRBJ1-6; D not resolved. Trimming cost V 5 bases and J 4 bases, with 12 bases left between them. The germline CDR1 and CDR2 sequences are MNHEY and SVGAGI. This CDR3 spans 15 amino acids. The CDR3 here is CASSKGTVYNSPLHF. As DNA, the CDR3 is TGTGCCAGCAGTAAAGGCACGGTTTATAATTCACCCCTCCACTTT.

This rearrangement joins TRBV7-9 to TRBJ1-5; possible D gene TRBD1, 6 bases. Germline V gene data show CDR1 as SEHNR and CDR2 as FQNEAQ (reference sequence). The CDR3 runs to 15 residues. V lost 5 bases to trimming and J lost 0 bases, with 11 bases between them. CDR3: CASSLQGYSNQPQHF. The DNA for the CDR3 is TGTGCCAGCAGCCTTCAGGGGTATAGCAATCAGCCCCAGCATTTT.

V gene TRBV7-3 combines with J gene TRBJ2-6; D gene ambiguous. The CDR3 has 19 amino acids. Between the trimmed V and J ends, which lost 6 bases and 1 base, there was a span of 22 bases. Germline assignment: CDR1 SGHTA and CDR2 FQGTGA. The CDR3 spells CASRKSNIPGGSGANVLTF. CDR3 DNA: TGTGCCAGCAGAAAATCCAATATCCCCGGCGGTTCTGGGGCCAACGTCCTGACTTTC. Full variable domain (rest looked up from reference TRBV7-3 and TRBJ2-6): GAGVSQTPSNKVTEKGKYVELRCDPISGHTALYWYRQSLGQGPEFLIYFQGTGAADDSGLPNDRFFAVRPEGSVSTLKIQRTERGDSAVYLCASRKSNIPGGSGANVLTFGAGSRLTVL.

The gene calls are TRBV6-5 and TRBJ2-7; perhaps TRBD2 as D (5 bases). This CDR3 comprises 11 residues. Germline V CDR1 and CDR2: MNHEY, SVGAGI. V was pared by 5 bases and J by 4 bases, with 6 bases between. This CDR3 is CASSGGYEQYF. The DNA of the CDR3 is TGTGCCAGCAGTGGAGGTTACGAGCAGTACTTC.

This chain's CDR3 is CALPNRAGETQYF. DNA for the CDR3: TGTGCACTACCCAACAGGGCTGGAGAGACCCAGTACTTC. This sequence joins TRBV7-9 and TRBJ2-5; TRBD1 is a possible D gene (6 bases). Germline V gene sequence: CDR1 SEHNR, CDR2 FQNEAQ (reference sequence). The CDR3 runs 13 residues. The complete variable domain, with remaining parts taken from reference TRBV7-9 and TRBJ2-5, reads DTGVSQNPRHKITKRGQNVTFRCDPISEHNRLYWYRQTLGQGPEFLTYFQNEAQLEKSRLLSDRFSAERPKGSFSTLEIQRTEQGDSAMYLCALPNRAGETQYFGPGTRLLVL.

This chain links TRBV30 with TRBJ1-5; D remains unclear. CDR1 is GTSNPN, CDR2 SVGIG, per germline (reference sequence). This CDR3 region has 13 residues. V shed 2 bases and J shed 3 bases, with 8 bases lying between them. CDR3 residues: CAWSSRDNQPQHF. In nucleotides, the CDR3 is TGTGCCTGGAGTTCAAGAGACAATCAGCCCCAGCATTTT.

This clone appeared a few times. In DNA, the CDR3 is TGTGCCAGCAGTATCCGGGACAGGACCGCCTACGAGCAGTACTTC. It yields the protein CASSIRDRTAYEQYF. The chain couples TRBV27 to TRBJ2-7, with TRBD1 matching 8 bases. Per germline, CDR1 MNHEY and CDR2 SMNVEV (reference sequence). The CDR3 is made up of 15 amino acids. V gave up 5 bases and J gave up 2 bases; unmatched junction bases: 8.

This clone was counted only a few times. This chain links TRBV11-1 with TRBJ2-1; a weak D match, TRBD2 (6 bases). Germline V CDR1 and CDR2: SGHAT, FQDESV (reference sequence). With 3 bases removed from V and 6 bases from J, the gap between germline ends came to 15 bases. The CDR3 has 15 amino acids. The CDR3 here is CASSFGGSWGNEQFF. Written as DNA, the CDR3 is TGTGCCAGCAGCTTCGGGGGTTCTTGGGGCAATGAGCAGTTCTTC. The full variable domain, its missing parts supplied by reference TRBV11-1 and TRBJ2-1, is EAEVAQSPRYKITEKSQAVAFWCDPISGHATLYWYRQILGQGPELLVQFQDESVVDDSQLPKDRFSAERLKGVDSTLKIQPAELGDSAMYLCASSFGGSWGNEQFFGPGTRLTVL.

The V and J genes are TRBV7-9 and TRBJ1-2, with 8 bases aligning to TRBD1. This CDR3 has 16 amino acids. With V trimmed by 1 base and J by 8 bases, 12 bases remained unmatched. From germline, CDR1 is SEHNR and CDR2 FQNEAQ (reference sequence). Here the CDR3 DNA reads TGTGCCAGCAGCTTAGAGGTCGCGACAGGGGCTGGCGGCTACACCTTC. Its protein is CASSLEVATGAGGYTF.

This clone showed up just a few times. The chain employs TRBV7-6 and TRBJ1-1; the match to TRBD1 covers 8 bases. Germline lookup yields CDR1 SGHVS and CDR2 FNYEAQ. V lost 5 bases to trimming and J lost 3 bases; unmatched junction nucleotides: 5. The CDR3 runs 14 residues. The CDR3 DNA follows: TGTGCCAGCAGCCGACAGACAGGGGACACTGAAGCTTTCTTT. The encoded protein is CASSRQTGDTEAFF.

The chain combines TRBV18 with TRBJ1-5, with D perhaps TRBD1 (5 bases). V lost 6 bases to trimming and J lost 4 bases, with 13 bases between them. The CDR3 is 14 amino acids. Germline CDR1 KGHSH, CDR2 LQKENI. The CDR3: CASSQGRGNQPQHF. In DNA, the CDR3 is TGTGCCAGCTCCCAAGGGCGGGGGAATCAGCCCCAGCATTTT.

V gene TRBV21-1 combines with J gene TRBJ2-7. TRBV21-1 is labeled a pseudogene. The CDR3 sequence is 15 residues long. Written as DNA, the CDR3 is TGTGCCAGCAGCAAAGTTAGTGCCGGACGAAACGAGCAGTACTTC. As protein: CASSKVSAGRNEQYF.

The chain recombines TRBV14 with TRBJ2-7; D might be TRBD1 or TRBD2, each matching 5 bases. The CDR3 has 14 residues. CDR1 and CDR2 (germline): SGHDN, FVKESK. The V end lost 4 bases, the J end lost 1 base, and 11 bases lay between the germline ends. CDR3 region: CASSPLGASYEQYF. The CDR3 coding sequence is TGTGCCAGCAGCCCTCTCGGGGCTTCCTACGAGCAGTACTTC.

The count of this clone is one. The J gene is TRBJ2-3, the V gene TRBV5-5; no clear D. CDR1 SGHKS and CDR2 YYEKEE come from the germline V gene (reference sequence). Trimming cost V 1 base and J 0 bases, with 12 bases left between them. This CDR3 is built from 16 residues. CDR3 loop: CASSLYQGISTDTQYF. Written as DNA, the CDR3 is TGTGCCAGCAGCTTGTATCAAGGAATCAGCACAGATACGCAGTATTTT.

This clone was seen once. The rearrangement links TRBV2 to TRBJ2-7, with a possible D match to TRBD1 (6 bases). Trimming removed 5 bases from V and 1 base from J, with 15 bases in between. Germline CDR1 and CDR2: SNHLY and FYNNEI. The CDR3 has 15 residues. The CDR3, as DNA: TGTGCCAGCAGTTACTCGACAGGATATTCCTACGAGCAGTACTTC. Translating it yields CASSYSTGYSYEQYF.

This clone was seen a handful of times. The J gene is TRBJ1-1, the V gene TRBV14; TRBD1 agrees at 7 bases. The CDR3 sequence is 13 residues long. Trimming took 4 bases from V and 8 from J; bases not matched to a gene: 7. Germline loops: CDR1 SGHDN, CDR2 FVKESK. CDR3 amino acids: CASSLLDRVEAFF. In nucleotides, the CDR3 is TGTGCCAGCAGCCTCTTAGACAGGGTGGAAGCTTTCTTT.

This clone was counted between two and nine times. The chain couples TRBV7-6 to TRBJ1-2; the D is unclear. The ends were cut back, 4 bases at V and 4 bases at J, with 7 bases in the middle. In germline, CDR1 is SGHVS, CDR2 FNYEAQ. The CDR3 has 12 amino acids. The DNA of the CDR3 is TGTGCCAGCAGCTCTACCCCCTATGGCTACACCTTC. This encodes CASSSTPYGYTF.

The gene calls are TRBV11-2 and TRBJ2-7, with TRBD1 matching over 9 bases. Germline loops: CDR1 SGHAT, CDR2 FQNNGV. Losses at the gene ends were 2 bases for V and 3 bases for J; bases not matched to a gene: 8. This CDR3 has 16 residues. This chain's CDR3 is CASSLRWGQGVYEQYF. In nucleotides, the CDR3 is TGTGCCAGCAGCTTACGGTGGGGACAGGGTGTCTACGAGCAGTACTTC.

A note on this clone: A junction boundary mismatches the germline segment, possibly from a read error. The gene calls are TRBV18 and TRBJ1-2, with 8 bases identical to TRBD1. From germline, CDR1 is KGHSH and CDR2 LQKENI. This CDR3 is 13 amino acids long. CDR3 sequence reads: CASSHGQGGFFFF. The CDR3 region has the DNA TGTGCCAGCTCGCATGGACAGGGTGGCTTCTTCTTCTTC.

The V call is TRBV5-1, the J call TRBJ2-1, with TRBD2 matching over 8 bases. V gave up 4 bases and J gave up 12 bases; unmatched junction bases: 15. Germline lookup yields CDR1 SGHRS and CDR2 YFSETQ. This CDR3 is built from 15 residues. The DNA for the CDR3 is TGCGCCAGCAGCACCCTCCCGGGGGGGGGCCTTCCGCAGTTCTTC. It is translated as CASSTLPGGGLPQFF.

This clone has only a few counts. The V gene is TRBV15, the J gene TRBJ2-2; a weak D match, TRBD1 (6 bases). The CDR3 loop spans 13 amino acids. V lost 5 bases, J lost 8 bases, and 12 bases lay in between. Germline CDR1 reads LNHNV; CDR2 reads YYDKDF (reference sequence). CDR3 bases: TGTGCCACCAGCCCAGGGGTTCCGGGGGAGCTGTTTTTT. This codes for CATSPGVPGELFF.

In this sample, this clone turned up once. V is TRBV6-9 and J is TRBJ2-3; 7 bases line up with TRBD1. This CDR3 spans 15 amino acids. V lost 6 bases and J lost 2; bases outside the gene matches: 8. CDR1 MNHGY and CDR2 SVAAGI come from the germline V gene. This CDR3 is CASSQGQTYTDTQYF. The DNA of the CDR3 is TGTGCCAGCAGCCAGGGACAGACGTACACAGATACGCAGTATTTT.

Comments on this clone: A much larger clone sits a single nucleotide away, making a read error possible. This same CDR3 is encoded by further DNA sequences in the sample. This chain joins TRBV30 and TRBJ1-1; D perhaps matches TRBD1 (6 bases). Trimming left V 8 bases short and J 7 bases short, with 17 bases between. Looked up from germline, CDR1 is GTSNPN and CDR2 is SVGIG (reference sequence). The CDR3 length is 12 residues. CDR3 in amino acids: CAGDGRTDEAFF. The CDR3, as DNA: TGTGCCGGAGATGGGCGGACAGATGAAGCTTTCTTT.

The genes are TRBV6-5 and TRBJ1-6; no firm D call. The CDR3 is made up of 15 amino acids. Trimming stripped 6 bases from V and 5 bases from J, with 14 bases between. Germline values: CDR1 MNHEY, CDR2 SVGAGI. CDR3 residues: CASSLQTGNNSPLHF. The DNA for the CDR3 is TGTGCCAGCAGCCTCCAGACTGGAAATAATTCACCCCTCCACTTT.

V gene TRBV5-1 combines with J gene TRBJ1-1; 9 bases agree with TRBD1. The germline V gene encodes CDR1 SGHRS and CDR2 YFSETQ. The CDR3 covers 13 residues. J was trimmed by 10 bases and V by 4 bases; bases with no gene match: 8. The CDR3 DNA is TGCGCCAGCAGCACGGGACAGGGAATGTCAGCTTTCTTT. Amino acid sequence: CASSTGQGMSAFF.

V gene TRBV20-1 combines with J gene TRBJ2-7; D not resolved. Germline CDR1 reads DFQATT; CDR2 reads SNEGSKA (reference sequence). Trimming shortened V by 0 bases and J by 5 bases, and 5 bases separated the two germline ends. The length of the CDR3 is 11 residues. This chain's CDR3 is CSARDLHEQYF. The DNA for the CDR3 is TGCAGTGCTAGAGATCTCCACGAGCAGTACTTC.

The J gene is TRBJ1-2, the V gene TRBV7-9; D remains ambiguous. V lost 0 bases, J lost 6 bases, and 20 bases lay in between. CDR3 length: 17 residues. Germline CDR1 is SEHNR and CDR2 is FQNEAQ (reference sequence). The CDR3, as DNA: TGTGCCAGCAGCTTAGCCTCCACCAGTAGGACGGTAAATGGCTACACCTTC. This codes for CASSLASTSRTVNGYTF.

The chain has TRBV18 and TRBJ1-1; D remains ambiguous. Germline assignment: CDR1 KGHSH and CDR2 LQKENI. The CDR3 length is 12 residues. The V end lost 3 bases, the J end lost 1 base, and 3 bases lay between the germline ends. This chain's CDR3 is CASSPRNTEAFF. The CDR3 nucleotides read TGTGCCAGCTCACCCAGGAACACTGAAGCTTTCTTT.

This chain joins TRBV6-4 and TRBJ1-5; TRBD1 might be the D (6 bases). Germline V CDR1 and CDR2: MRHNA, SNTAGT. V was cut by 5 bases and J by 3 bases, with 11 bases left in between. CDR3 length: 14 residues. CDR3 amino acids: CASSRGGDNQPQHF. Here the CDR3 DNA reads TGTGCCAGCAGTCGAGGGGGAGACAATCAGCCCCAGCATTTT.

The genes are TRBV30 and TRBJ1-5; D is uncertain. This CDR3 has 14 amino acids. Trimming shortened V by 1 base and J by 3 bases, and 10 bases separated the two germline ends. CDR1 and CDR2 (germline): GTSNPN, SVGIG (reference sequence). CDR3 region: CAWSGQSVNQPQHF. The DNA for the CDR3 is TGTGCCTGGAGTGGGCAGAGTGTCAATCAGCCCCAGCATTTT.